Below, 4 T cell receptor beta chains from the same sample are listed, as sequenced in a study of cytomegalovirus exposure and HLA in healthy donors. The PCR contained 60 Vbeta and 13 Jbeta primers. Clones were read by immunoSEQ multiplex PCR, and TCRdb kept only the in-frame ones, dropping some. The sample includes 140,000 to 150,000 clones, 65% to 85% of them seen just once. Sequenced: PBMCs. The source is a woman aged 35 to 49 in good health and CMV-seropositive.

The chain uses TRBV11-2 and TRBJ1-1, with no clear D. Germline loops: CDR1 SGHAT, CDR2 FQNNGV. V lost 0 bases and J 0 bases, leaving 5 bases between the germline ends. The CDR3 is 14 residues long. The CDR3 DNA is TGTGCCAGCAGCTTAGAGAGGATGAACACTGAAGCTTTCTTT. It codes for CASSLERMNTEAFF.

The chain couples TRBV5-6 to TRBJ2-7, with a possible D match to TRBD2 (6 bases). The CDR3 loop spans 15 amino acids. Germline V lookup: CDR1 SGHDT, CDR2 YYEEEE. V was pared by 2 bases and J by 2 bases, with 14 bases between. The DNA of the CDR3 is TGTGCCAGCAGCTTTTCGTTCGGGAGCGCCTACGAGCAGTACTTC. Translated: CASSFSFGSAYEQYF.

The rearrangement uses TRBV7-2 and TRBJ2-2; D gene uncertain. Germline CDR1 SGHTA, CDR2 FQGNSA. There are 12 residues in the CDR3. The ends were cut back, 2 bases at V and 6 bases at J, with 4 bases in the middle. The CDR3 sequence: CASSLSAGELFF. CDR3 nucleotide sequence: TGTGCCAGCAGCTTATCGGCCGGGGAGCTGTTTTTT.

V and J are TRBV6-5 and TRBJ2-1; 9 positions match TRBD2. The germline V gene encodes CDR1 MNHEY and CDR2 SVGAGI. After removal of 6 bases from V and 7 bases from J, the junction contained 4 bases not matched to a gene. The CDR3 is 13 amino acids. CDR3 loop: CASRSSGRNEQFF. CDR3 in DNA: TGTGCCAGCAGAAGTAGCGGGAGAAATGAGCAGTTCTTC.